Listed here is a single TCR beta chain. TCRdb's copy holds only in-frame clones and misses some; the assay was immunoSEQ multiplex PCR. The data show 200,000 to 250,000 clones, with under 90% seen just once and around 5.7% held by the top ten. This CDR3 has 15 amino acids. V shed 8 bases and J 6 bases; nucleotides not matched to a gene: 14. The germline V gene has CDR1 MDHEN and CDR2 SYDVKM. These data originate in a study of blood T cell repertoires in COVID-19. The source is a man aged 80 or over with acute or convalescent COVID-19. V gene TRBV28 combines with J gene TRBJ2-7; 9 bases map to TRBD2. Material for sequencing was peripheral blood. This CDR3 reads CASRNAGGPIGEQYF. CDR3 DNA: TGTGCCAGCCGTAATGCGGGAGGGCCTATAGGCGAGCAGTACTTC.